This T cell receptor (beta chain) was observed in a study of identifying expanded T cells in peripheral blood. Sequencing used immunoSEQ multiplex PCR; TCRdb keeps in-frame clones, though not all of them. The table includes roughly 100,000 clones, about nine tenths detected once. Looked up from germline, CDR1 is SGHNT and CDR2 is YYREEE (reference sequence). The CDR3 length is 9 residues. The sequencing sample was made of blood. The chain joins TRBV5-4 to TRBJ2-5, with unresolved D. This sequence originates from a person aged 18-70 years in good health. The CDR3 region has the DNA TGTGCAGAATGGGAGACCCAGTACTTC. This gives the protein CAEWETQYF. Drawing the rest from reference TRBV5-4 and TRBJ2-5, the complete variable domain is ETGVTQSPTHLIKTRGQQVTLRCSSQSGHNTVSWYQQALGQGPQFIFQYYREEENGRGNFPPRFSGLQFPNYSSELNVNALELDDSALYLCAEWETQYFGPGTRLLVL.